This is a list of T cell receptor beta chains from one sample in a study of cytomegalovirus exposure and HLA in healthy donors. Libraries were prepared by immunoSEQ multiplex PCR; TCRdb keeps only in-frame clonotypes and omits some of them. The table has 120,000 to 150,000 clones, approximately 82% seen once. Sequencing was done on a sample of PBMCs. The source of these receptors is a man aged 40-50 years in good health and CMV-seronegative. CDR3s include the opening cysteine and the closing phenylalanine or tryptophan. The D gene is left open where the match is weak. Clone size is not always given. Where it is, it says once, few, many or a class for expanded clones.

>TRBJ2-1|TRBV6-5|TRBD2|.
CASSFSLAGDYNEQFF
TGTGCCAGCAGTTTTTCACTAGCGGGGGACTACAATGAGCAGTTCTTC
>TRBJ1-2|TRBV6-5|.|.
CASSYQGLTYGYTF
TGTGCCAGCAGTTACCAAGGACTGACCTATGGCTACACCTTC
>TRBJ1-1|TRBV27|.|.
CASSLWGPNTEAFF
TGTGCCAGCAGTTTATGGGGCCCCAACACTGAAGCTTTCTTT
>TRBJ2-1|TRBV28|TRBD2|.
CASSTSGGPSSYNEQFF
TGTGCCAGCAGTACTAGCGGGGGGCCAAGCTCCTACAATGAGCAGTTCTTC
>TRBJ2-3|TRBV27|TRBD2|.
CASSLSLAAGTDTQYF
TGTGCCAGCAGTTTATCCCTAGCGGCAGGCACAGATACGCAGTATTTT
>TRBJ2-2|TRBV6-5|.|.
CASSYFQFTGELFF
TGTGCCAGCAGTTACTTTCAGTTCACCGGGGAGCTGTTTTTT
>TRBJ2-7|TRBV6-1|TRBD1|.
CASSEVGDRVNEQYF
TGTGCCAGCAGTGAAGTAGGGGACAGGGTAAACGAGCAGTACTTC
>TRBJ1-1|TRBV19|.|.
CASSTLKTGTSLGTEAFF
TGTGCCAGTAGTACCCTCAAGACCGGGACATCACTCGGCACTGAAGCTTTCTTT
>TRBJ1-2|TRBV5-6|.|.
CASSLGGGETGYTF
TGTGCCAGCAGCCTCGGGGGAGGGGAGACCGGCTACACCTTC
>TRBJ2-7|TRBV15|TRBD1|few
CATSRDSGLDRGDYEQYF
TGTGCCACCAGCAGAGATTCGGGGTTGGACAGGGGGGACTACGAGCAGTACTTC
>TRBJ2-6|TRBV9|.|.
CASRGRGTGANVLTF
TGTGCCAGCAGGGGAAGGGGGACTGGGGCCAACGTCCTGACTTTC
>TRBJ1-1|TRBV5-1|.|few
CASSLSGGTEAFF
TGCGCCAGCAGCTTGTCGGGGGGGACTGAAGCTTTCTTT
>TRBJ2-1|TRBV4-1|.|.
CASSQDPDSYNEQFF
TGCGCCAGCAGCCAGGACCCGGACAGCTACAATGAGCAGTTCTTC
>TRBJ1-6|TRBV6-5|.|.
CASSSRTDYNSPLHF
TGTGCCAGCAGTTCCCGGACTGATTATAATTCACCCCTCCACTTT
>TRBJ2-7|TRBV19|TRBD1|.
CASSKNRGVEQYF
TGTGCCAGTAGCAAGAACAGGGGTGTCGAGCAGTACTTC
>TRBJ1-1|TRBV5-1|.|few
CASSLAGRGTEAFF
TGCGCCAGCAGCTTGGCCGGGCGGGGAACTGAAGCTTTCTTT
>TRBJ1-3|TRBV4-1|TRBD1|.
CASSARDRGYTIYF
TGCGCCAGCAGCGCGCGGGACAGGGGTTACACCATATATTTT
>TRBJ1-5|TRBV28|.|.
CASSSLVQPQHF
TGTGCCAGCAGTTCCCTCGTTCAGCCCCAGCATTTT
>TRBJ2-7|TRBV6-1|.|few
CASSGQTSYEQYF
TGTGCCAGCAGTGGACAGACCTCCTACGAGCAGTACTTC
>TRBJ2-7|TRBV5-1|.|.
CASSLAGGSSYEQYF
TGCGCCAGCAGCTTGGCCGGGGGAAGCTCCTACGAGCAGTACTTC
>TRBJ1-6|TRBV11-2|.|.
CASSFGRVQLGPLHF
TGTGCCAGCAGCTTTGGTCGCGTGCAACTCGGTCCTCTCCACTTT
>TRBJ2-1|TRBV2|TRBD2|.
CASSAAGGVYNEQFF
TGTGCCAGCAGCGCAGCGGGGGGAGTCTACAATGAGCAGTTCTTC